This section outlines one T cell receptor beta chain sequence together with its context. The antigen remains unidentified. The sample comes from a study of T cells expressing NK-cell markers. Study details: Investigators obtained TCR beta repertoires from sorted CD3+CD56+NKG2C+, CD3+CD56+NKG2C- and CD3+CD56-NKG2C+ T cells. Study-wide results and caveats: The study left the HCMV specificity of expanded NKG2C+ T cell clones unresolved.

TCRdb reprocessed the 5' RACE reads, with one entry per CDR3 protein and no DNA. The listing contains around 550,000 distinct CDR3 sequences. This clonotype originated in a man between 18 and 35 years old in good health. Material: blood T cells: a sorted CD56 or NKG2C T cell subset, CD4+ or CD8+ T cells, or bulk PBMC T cells (not recorded which).

CDR3 protein: CASSTVGTVWRDADTQYF. The chain recombines TRBV6-1 with TRBJ2-3; lacking DNA, the TRBD2 call made by TCRdb goes unchecked. Germline CDR1 MNHNS, CDR2 SASEGT. CDR3 length: 18 residues.